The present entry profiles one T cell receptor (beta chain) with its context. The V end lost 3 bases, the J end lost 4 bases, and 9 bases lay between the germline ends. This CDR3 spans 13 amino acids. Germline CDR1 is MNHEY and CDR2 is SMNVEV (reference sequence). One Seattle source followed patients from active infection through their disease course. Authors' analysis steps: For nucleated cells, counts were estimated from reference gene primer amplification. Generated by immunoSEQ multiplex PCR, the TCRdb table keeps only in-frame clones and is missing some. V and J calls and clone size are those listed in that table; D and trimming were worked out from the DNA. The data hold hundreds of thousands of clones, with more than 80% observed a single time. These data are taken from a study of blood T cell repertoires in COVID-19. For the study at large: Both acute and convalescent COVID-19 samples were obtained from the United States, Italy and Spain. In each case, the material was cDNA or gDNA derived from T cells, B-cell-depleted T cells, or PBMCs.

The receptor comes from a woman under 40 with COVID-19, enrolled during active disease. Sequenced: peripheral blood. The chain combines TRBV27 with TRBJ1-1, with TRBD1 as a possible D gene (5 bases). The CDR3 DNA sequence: TGTGCCAGCAGTTTGGGGGGGGTCACTGAAGCTTTCTTT. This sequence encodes CASSLGGVTEAFF.